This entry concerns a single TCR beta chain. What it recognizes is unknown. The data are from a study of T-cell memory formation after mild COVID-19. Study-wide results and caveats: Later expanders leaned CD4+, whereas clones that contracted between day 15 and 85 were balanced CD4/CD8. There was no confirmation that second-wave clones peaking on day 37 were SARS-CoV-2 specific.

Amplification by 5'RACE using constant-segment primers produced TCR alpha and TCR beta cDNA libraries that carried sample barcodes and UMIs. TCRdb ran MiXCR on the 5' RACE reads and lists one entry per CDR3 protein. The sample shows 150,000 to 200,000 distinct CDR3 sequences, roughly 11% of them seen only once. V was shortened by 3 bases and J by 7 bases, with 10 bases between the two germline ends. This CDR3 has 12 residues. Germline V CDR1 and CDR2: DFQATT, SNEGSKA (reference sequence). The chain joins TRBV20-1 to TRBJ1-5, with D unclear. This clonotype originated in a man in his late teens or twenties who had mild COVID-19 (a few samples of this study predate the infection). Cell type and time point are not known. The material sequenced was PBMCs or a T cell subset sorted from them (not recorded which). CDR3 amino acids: CSAREGGQPQHF. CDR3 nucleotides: TGCAGTGCTAGGGAGGGAGGACAGCCCCAGCATTTT.